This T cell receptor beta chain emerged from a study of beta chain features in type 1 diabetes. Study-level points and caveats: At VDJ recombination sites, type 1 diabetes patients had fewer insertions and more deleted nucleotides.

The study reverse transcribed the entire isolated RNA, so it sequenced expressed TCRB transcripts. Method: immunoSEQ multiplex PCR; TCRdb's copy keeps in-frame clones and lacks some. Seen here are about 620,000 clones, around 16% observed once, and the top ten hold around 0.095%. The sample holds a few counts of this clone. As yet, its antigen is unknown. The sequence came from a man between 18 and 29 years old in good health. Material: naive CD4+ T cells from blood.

CDR3 sequence: CASSYTSTSVSTDTQYF. Here the CDR3 DNA reads TGTGCCAGCAGCTACACCTCGACTAGCGTGAGCACAGATACGCAGTATTTT. V is TRBV7-3 and J is TRBJ2-3; 8 nucleotides align to TRBD2. V trimming: 4 bases; J trimming: 0 bases; junction bases outside the gene matches: 9. The CDR3 is 17 amino acids. Per the germline V gene, CDR1 is SGHTA and CDR2 is FQGTGA.